These T cell receptor beta chains were read from a single sample in a study of response to subunit inactivated influenza vaccine. In TCRdb, the RT-PCR reads were re-called with MiXCR into one record per CDR3 protein. The data hold 400,000 to 650,000 distinct CDR3 sequences, with approximately 7.3% observed a single time. Sequenced material: PBMCs from blood, taken roughly 24 months after vaccination. The receptors come from a man aged 45-69 years who received an inactivated influenza vaccine. The conserved cysteine and the conserved F or W are not part of the CDR3 here. The order of the fields is J gene, V gene, clone size, CDR3 protein. Only some rows state a clone size, as once, few, many or a class for expanded clones.

>TRBJ2-6|TRBV20-1|-
SAWSGRAFRANVLT
>TRBJ2-1|TRBV6-4|few
ATARDRRNEQF
>TRBJ2-1|TRBV15|few
ATSPLGTSGAMRQF
>TRBJ1-2|TRBV10-3|many
AISEATARGYT
>TRBJ1-2|TRBV4-2|many
ASSQGGSPNYGYT
>TRBJ2-1|TRBV12-3/TRBV12-4|many
ASSRGRAGYNEQF
>TRBJ1-3|TRBV30|many
AWREDRHSGNTIY
>TRBJ2-1|TRBV6-1|-
ASSHTWGRDNEQF
>TRBJ1-4|TRBV5-1|-
ASSAKQGAGEKLF
>TRBJ2-5|TRBV3-1|many
ASSPLARGQGIRETQY
>TRBJ1-2|TRBV6-5|few
ASSYFPGSEDGYT
>TRBJ2-1|TRBV7-8|many
ASSVTGGYNEQF
>TRBJ1-6|TRBV7-8|few
ASSLQGESPLH
>TRBJ2-2|TRBV2|few
ASTRTSGNTGELF
>TRBJ2-3|TRBV20-1|-
SARDQEGLSRWTDTQY
>TRBJ2-5|TRBV7-8|many
ASSLGAQPQETQY
>TRBJ1-4|TRBV7-9|many
ASSSGTGGYEKLF
>TRBJ1-1|TRBV20-1|-
SAMMWESTEAF
>TRBJ2-1|TRBV14|many
ASSHPPDLSSYNEQF
>TRBJ2-7|TRBV5-1|few
ASSWDTSSYEQY
>TRBJ2-7|TRBV20-1|few
SAKGAEQY
>TRBJ2-2|TRBV6-1|few
ASSLDRVFTGELF
>TRBJ2-3|TRBV12-3/TRBV12-4|few
ASRDSLLHTDTQY
>TRBJ2-5|TRBV5-1|-
ASAPAGQGLETQY
>TRBJ2-2|TRBV28|many
ASSLPTGELF
>TRBJ2-4|TRBV6-6|many
ASSDLAKNIQY
>TRBJ2-2|TRBV18|-
ASSPPAHGELF